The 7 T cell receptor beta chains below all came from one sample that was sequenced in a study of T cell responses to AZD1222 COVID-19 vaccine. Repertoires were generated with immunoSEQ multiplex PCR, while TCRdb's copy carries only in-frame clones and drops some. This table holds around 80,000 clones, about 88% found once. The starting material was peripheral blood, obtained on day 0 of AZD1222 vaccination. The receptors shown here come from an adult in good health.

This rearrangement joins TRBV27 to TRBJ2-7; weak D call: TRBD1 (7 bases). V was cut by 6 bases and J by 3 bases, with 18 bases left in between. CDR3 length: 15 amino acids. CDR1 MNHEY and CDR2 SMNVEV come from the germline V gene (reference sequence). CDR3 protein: CASRAGGLGGYEQYV. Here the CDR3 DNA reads TGTGCCAGCAGAGCAGGGGGTTTGGGGGGCTACGAGCAGTACGTC.

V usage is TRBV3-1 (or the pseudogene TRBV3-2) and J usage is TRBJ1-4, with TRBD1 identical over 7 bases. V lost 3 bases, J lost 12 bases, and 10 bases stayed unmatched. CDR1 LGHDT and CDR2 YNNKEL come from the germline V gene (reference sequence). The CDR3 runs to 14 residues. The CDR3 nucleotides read TGTGCCAGCAGCCAGGCCGACAGGGTTATGGAACTGTTTTTT. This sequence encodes CASSQADRVMELFF.

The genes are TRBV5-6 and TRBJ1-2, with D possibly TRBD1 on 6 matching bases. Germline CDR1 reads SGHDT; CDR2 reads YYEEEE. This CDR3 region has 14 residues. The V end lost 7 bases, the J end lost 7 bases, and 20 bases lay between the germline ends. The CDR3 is CASGSGVAGGGYTF. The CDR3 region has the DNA TGTGCCAGCGGTTCAGGGGTTGCCGGGGGTGGCTACACCTTC.

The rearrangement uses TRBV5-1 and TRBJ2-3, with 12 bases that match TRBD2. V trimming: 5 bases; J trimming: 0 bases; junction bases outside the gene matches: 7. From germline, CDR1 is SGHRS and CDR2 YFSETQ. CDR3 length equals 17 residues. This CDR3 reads CASRIGLAGTSTDTQYF. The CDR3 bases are TGCGCCAGCAGAATCGGACTAGCGGGGACTAGCACAGATACGCAGTATTTT.

The DNA for the CDR3 is TGTGCCAGCACTATGAACACTGAAGCTTTCTTT. As protein: CASTMNTEAFF. The rearrangement uses TRBV6-6 and TRBJ1-1; no clear D gene. V gave up 7 bases and J gave up 0 bases, with 3 bases separating them. Germline assignment: CDR1 MNHNY and CDR2 SVGAGI (reference sequence). CDR3 length equals 11 residues.

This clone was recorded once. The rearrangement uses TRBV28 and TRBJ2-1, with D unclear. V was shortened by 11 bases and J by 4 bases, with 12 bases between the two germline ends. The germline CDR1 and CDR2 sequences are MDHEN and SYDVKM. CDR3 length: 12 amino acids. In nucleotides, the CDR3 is TGTGCCTCGCTAACGGAGTACAATGAGCAGTTCTTC. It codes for CASLTEYNEQFF.

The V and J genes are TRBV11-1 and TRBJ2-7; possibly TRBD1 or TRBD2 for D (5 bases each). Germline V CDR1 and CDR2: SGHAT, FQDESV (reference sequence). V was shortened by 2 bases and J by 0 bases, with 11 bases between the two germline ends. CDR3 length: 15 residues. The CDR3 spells CASSLHIGGSYEQYF. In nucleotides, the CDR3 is TGTGCCAGCAGCTTACATATTGGGGGCTCCTACGAGCAGTACTTC. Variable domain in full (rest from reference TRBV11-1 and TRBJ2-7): EAEVAQSPRYKITEKSQAVAFWCDPISGHATLYWYRQILGQGPELLVQFQDESVVDDSQLPKDRFSAERLKGVDSTLKIQPAELGDSAMYLCASSLHIGGSYEQYFGPGTRLTVT.